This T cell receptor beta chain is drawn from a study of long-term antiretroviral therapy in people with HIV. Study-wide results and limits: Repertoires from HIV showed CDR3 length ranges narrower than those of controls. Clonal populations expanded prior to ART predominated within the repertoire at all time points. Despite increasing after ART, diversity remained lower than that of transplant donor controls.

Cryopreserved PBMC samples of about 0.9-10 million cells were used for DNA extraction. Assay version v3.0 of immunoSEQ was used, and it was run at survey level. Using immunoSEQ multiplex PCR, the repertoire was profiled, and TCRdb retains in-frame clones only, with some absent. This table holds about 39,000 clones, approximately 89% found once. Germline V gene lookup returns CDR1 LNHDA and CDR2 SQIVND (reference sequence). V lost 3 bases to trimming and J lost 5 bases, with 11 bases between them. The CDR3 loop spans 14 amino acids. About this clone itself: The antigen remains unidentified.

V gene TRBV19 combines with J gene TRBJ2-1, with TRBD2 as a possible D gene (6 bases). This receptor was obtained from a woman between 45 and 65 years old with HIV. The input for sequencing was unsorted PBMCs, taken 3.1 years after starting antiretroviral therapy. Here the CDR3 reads CASSMGLANNEQFF. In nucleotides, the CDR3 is TGTGCCAGTAGTATGGGACTGGCCAACAATGAGCAGTTCTTC.